This TCR beta chain was found in a study of blood T cell repertoires in COVID-19. This clone has only a few counts. Germline CDR1 is MDHEN and CDR2 is SYDVKM. Trimming took 6 bases from V and 11 from J, leaving 16 bases between them. CDR3 length: 12 amino acids. Clones were sequenced by immunoSEQ multiplex PCR, and TCRdb holds only the in-frame ones, with some missing. The sample comprises around 59,000 clones, about 91% of which are singletons, and under 5.5% rests with the top ten. The chain carries TRBV28 and TRBJ1-1; D uncertain. Sequenced material: peripheral blood. This clonotype was sampled from a man in his sixties with acute or convalescent COVID-19. The CDR3, as DNA: TGTGCCAGCAGCGCTGGACCCCCGGGGGCTTTCTTT. This codes for CASSAGPPGAFF. The variable domain in full, completed from reference TRBV28 and TRBJ1-1, reads DVKVTQSSRYLVKRTGEKVFLECVQDMDHENMFWYRQDPGLGLRLIYFSYDVKMKEKGDIPEGYSVSREKKERFSLILESASTNQTSMYLCASSAGPPGAFFGQGTRLTVV.